The source of this T cell receptor beta chain is a study of vaccination and CD4 T cells after COVID-19. Overall study findings and caveats: Spike mono-reactivity was the property of 304 of 307 vaccine-specific clones in convalescent patients.

Germline values: CDR1 SGHAT, CDR2 FQNNGV. Trimming stripped 5 bases from V and 5 bases from J, with 9 bases between. CDR3 length: 12 amino acids. Treatment of the sample: roughly 10-day PBMC culture with coronavirus spike peptide pools or control peptides (ViraFEST assay). Positive PCR dates spanned March to December 2020, predating US Alpha, Beta and Delta variants. Replacement of half the medium with fresh IL-2 medium took place on days 3 and 7. The Oncomine TCR Beta short-read assay generated sequence data from the DNA of cultured CD4+ T cells. TCRdb independently ran MiXCR on the PCR reads; one entry per CDR3 protein. This sample has about 25,000 distinct CDR3 sequences, with roughly 50% found just once. This clonotype came up a few times. The antigen is undetermined.

Sample: CD4+ T cells from blood, cultured in vitro. V usage is TRBV11-2 and J usage is TRBJ1-2; D remains ambiguous. The source of this sequence is a human donor who had recovered from COVID-19. This chain's CDR3 is CASSLDGYGYTF. CDR3 DNA sequence: TGTGCCAGCAGCCTGGACGGTTATGGCTACACCTTC.